The 11 T cell receptor beta chains below come from one sample, sequenced in a study of T cell responses to AZD1222 COVID-19 vaccine. Sequencing used immunoSEQ multiplex PCR; TCRdb keeps in-frame clones, though not all of them. The repertoire holds some 71,000 clones, with roughly 84% as singletons. Sequences were derived from peripheral blood, sampled on day 0 of AZD1222 vaccination. The receptors shown here come from an adult in good health.

This clone was observed a few times. The V and J genes are TRBV6-5 and TRBJ2-7; D possibly matches TRBD1 or TRBD2 (5 bases each). Germline V gives CDR1 MNHEY, CDR2 SVGAGI. V was trimmed by 2 bases and J by 0 bases, leaving 11 bases between them. CDR3 length equals 15 residues. The CDR3 DNA reads as TGTGCCAGCAGTTACCTCAGGGACGGCTCCTACGAGCAGTACTTC. It codes for CASSYLRDGSYEQYF.

V gene TRBV19 combines with J gene TRBJ1-1; the D gene is possibly TRBD1 (5 bases). V was clipped by 5 bases and J by 6 bases, with 19 bases between them. The CDR3 is 15 residues long. The germline V gene encodes CDR1 LNHDA and CDR2 SQIVND (reference sequence). This CDR3 reads CASSLSSGGVPEAFF. The CDR3, as DNA: TGTGCCAGTAGTTTGTCGTCTGGGGGGGTTCCTGAAGCTTTCTTT.

The J gene is TRBJ1-1, the V gene TRBV30; 9 positions agree with TRBD1. Germline V gene lookup returns CDR1 GTSNPN and CDR2 SVGIG (reference sequence). This CDR3 contains 12 residues. The ends lost 8 bases at V and 6 bases at J; junction bases unmatched: 7. CDR3 DNA sequence: TGTGCCGGGATGGACAGGGGCCCTGAAGCTTTCTTT. Translation: CAGMDRGPEAFF. Full variable domain (outside the CDR3, taken from reference TRBV30 and TRBJ1-1): SQTIHQWPATLVQPVGSPLSLECTVEGTSNPNLYWYRQAAGRGLQLLFYSVGIGQISSEVPQNLSASRPQDRQFILSSKKLLLSDSGFYLCAGMDRGPEAFFGQGTRLTVV.

This clone has just a few counts. The chain combines TRBV6-1 with TRBJ2-5, with 10 bases identical to TRBD1. Looked up from germline, CDR1 is MNHNS and CDR2 is SASEGT. The CDR3 has 16 residues. J lost 5 bases, V lost 2 bases, and 8 bases had no gene match. The CDR3 loop is CASSEMAGTGEETQYF. The CDR3 bases are TGTGCCAGCAGTGAAATGGCCGGGACAGGGGAGGAGACCCAGTACTTC.

The chain uses TRBV9 and TRBJ2-4; no reliable D call. Germline-derived CDR1 and CDR2 are SGDLS and YYNGEE. The CDR3 covers 14 residues. Trimming took 0 bases from V and 4 from J, leaving 8 bases between them. The CDR3 loop is CASSVDPSKNIQYF. The CDR3 DNA follows: TGTGCCAGCAGCGTAGACCCCTCAAAAAACATTCAGTACTTC.

V gene TRBV28 combines with J gene TRBJ2-7, with D unresolved. The germline V gene has CDR1 MDHEN and CDR2 SYDVKM. This CDR3 is 10 amino acids long. V lost 11 bases and J 1 base, leaving 6 bases between the germline ends. The CDR3 region has the DNA TGTGCCGTGGTTTCCTACGAGCAGTACTTC. It codes for CAVVSYEQYF. Complete variable domain (other parts from reference TRBV28 and TRBJ2-7): DVKVTQSSRYLVKRTGEKVFLECVQDMDHENMFWYRQDPGLGLRLIYFSYDVKMKEKGDIPEGYSVSREKKERFSLILESASTNQTSMYLCAVVSYEQYFGPGTRLTVT.

This clone showed up just a few times. The chain uses TRBV7-4 and TRBJ1-2, with 7 bases fitting TRBD1. The CDR3 is 19 residues long. With V trimmed by 7 bases and J by 6 bases, 26 bases remained unmatched. The germline V gene has CDR1 SGHVT and CDR2 SQSDAQ. The CDR3 DNA is TGTGCCAGCAACCACAACAGGTCCAGGGGGGACATGGACAGAAATGGCTACACCTTC. It yields the protein CASNHNRSRGDMDRNGYTF. Full variable domain (outside the CDR3, taken from reference TRBV7-4 and TRBJ1-2): GAGVSQSPRYKVAKRGRDVALRCDSISGHVTLYWYRQTLGQGSEVLTYSQSDAQRDKSGRPSGRFSAERPERSVSTLKIQRTEQGDSAVYLCASNHNRSRGDMDRNGYTFGSGTRLTVV.

V and J are TRBV28 and TRBJ1-4; 8 bases fit TRBD1. V was clipped by 3 bases and J by 8 bases; unmatched bases: 5. Germline loops: CDR1 MDHEN, CDR2 SYDVKM. This CDR3 contains 14 residues. The CDR3 here is CASSLAGGWEKLFF. The CDR3 bases are TGTGCCAGCAGTTTGGCAGGGGGCTGGGAAAAACTGTTTTTT.

V is TRBV10-2 and J is TRBJ2-7; D is possibly TRBD2 (6 bases). CDR1 is WSHSY and CDR2 is SAAADI in the germline V gene. Between the trimmed V and J ends, which lost 7 bases and 2 bases, there was a span of 15 bases. This CDR3 comprises 14 residues. This CDR3 reads CASNAGRQTYEQYF. DNA of the CDR3: TGCGCCAGCAACGCGGGAAGGCAGACCTACGAGCAGTACTTC.

The chain employs TRBV12-3 or TRBV12-4 and TRBJ1-6; D unresolved. This CDR3 region has 12 residues. Trimming removed 3 bases at V and 6 bases at J, with 3 bases between. CDR3 nucleotide sequence: TGTGCCAGCAGTTTCGGTAATTCACCCCTCCACTTT. It codes for CASSFGNSPLHF.

The gene calls are TRBV3-1 (or the pseudogene TRBV3-2) and TRBJ2-5, with a tentative D call TRBD2 (5 bases). The germline V and J ends were trimmed by 2 bases and 9 bases, with 13 bases remaining between them. The CDR3 loop spans 13 amino acids. Germline V gene data show CDR1 as LGHDT and CDR2 as YNNKEL (reference sequence). The chain's CDR3 is CASSQPPTEAQYF. As DNA, the CDR3 is TGTGCCAGCAGCCAACCCCCGACGGAGGCCCAGTACTTC.